This TCR beta chain was recovered during a study of T cells after somatic rescue of genetic block. The method was immunoSEQ multiplex PCR; TCRdb's version includes in-frame clones alone and lacks a portion of them. The sample lists approximately 67,000 clones, 92% occurring once. Material: peripheral blood mononuclear cells (PBMCs). This sequence originates from a man in his forties or fifties.

The DNA of the CDR3 is TGCGCCAGCAGTGAGTCGAGGCCAGGGAACTCCTACGAGCAGTACTTC. This gives the protein CASSESRPGNSYEQYF. This chain uses TRBV10-1 with TRBJ2-7; D is possibly TRBD1 (5 bases). CDR1 is WNHNN and CDR2 is SYGVQD in the germline V gene (reference sequence). The V and J ends lost 0 bases and 0 bases respectively, with 12 bases between them. The CDR3 runs 16 residues.